This T cell receptor beta chain stems from a study of control samples from healthy donors and cancer patients. TCRdb keeps only in-frame clones here, not all; method: immunoSEQ multiplex PCR. The table includes some 65,000 clones, 75% to 90% detected once. The clonotype was recovered from a woman between 50 and 59 years old with lung cancer. The sample consisted of PBMCs.

CDR3 bases: TGTGCCAGCAGCGGGGGACGGATAAACACTGAAGCTTTCTTT. Protein: CASSGGRINTEAFF. This rearrangement joins TRBV5-4 to TRBJ1-1, with D possibly matching TRBD1 (5 bases). CDR1 is SGHNT, CDR2 YYREEE, per germline (reference sequence). The length of the CDR3 is 14 residues. Trimming pared 4 bases from V and 2 bases from J, leaving 12 bases between.